The 13 T cell receptor beta chains given below trace back to one sample, sequenced in a study of regulatory T cells in long-lasting Graves disease (dated by TCRdb to 2020 to 2022). The library was prepared using multiplex PCR. TCRdb shows the sequencer as Illumina HiSeq 4000. TCR beta libraries were built with iRepertoire HTBI primers and Arm-PCR amplification of CDR3 regions. TCRdb reworked the public reads: Q25 trimming with fastp, MiXCR clone assembly, productive beta chains retained. When rows share a CDR3 protein, they turn into one entry using the most common DNA and genes. Counted in this sample were roughly 420,000 distinct CDR3 sequences; 12% to 15% of them appeared once. Together, the top ten hold approximately 15% of the sample. The label giving this sample's time point can be read as: newly diagnosed GD, antithyroid drugs for less than 3 months. For both TCR sequencing and RNA sequencing, RNA was extracted from PBMCs using TRIzol.

A further study also used this sample, focusing on T cells in Graves' hyperthyroidism and ophthalmopathy.

The specimen was peripheral blood mononuclear cells (PBMCs), collected at new diagnosis, from a patient treated with antithyroid drugs. The receptors were sampled from a woman aged 45 to 65 with Graves disease. Donor details come from another sample of the same person, matched by shared clones.

The sample holds many counts of this clonotype. J is TRBJ2-1 and V is TRBV28, with TRBD1 matching 7 bases. The V gene end was trimmed by 10 bases and the J gene end by 12 bases; junction bases not matched to a gene: 15. The CDR3 extends over 13 amino acids. CDR1 is MDHEN, CDR2 SYDVKM, per germline. The CDR3 loop reads CATTGQSIRGQFF. The CDR3 nucleotides are TGTGCCACAACGGGACAGTCTATTCGGGGGCAGTTCTTC.

Ten or more counts support this clonotype. The gene calls are TRBV10-3 and TRBJ2-1; 7 nucleotides agree with TRBD2. CDR1 and CDR2 (germline): ENHRY, SYGVKD. J gave up 12 bases and V 0 bases, and 2 bases lay outside the gene matches. The CDR3 is 12 amino acids. CDR3 in amino acids: CAISESREGQFF. In DNA, the CDR3 is TGTGCCATCAGTGAGTCTAGGGAGGGGCAGTTCTTC.

This clonotype was seen ten or more times. The chain links TRBV6-1 to TRBJ2-6, with TRBD2 as a possible D gene (6 bases). Trimming took 6 bases from V and 4 from J, leaving 7 bases between them. The length of the CDR3 is 13 residues. Germline-derived CDR1 and CDR2 are MNHNS and SASEGT. The DNA of the CDR3 is TGTGCCAGCAGGGCGGGGGGGGCCAACGTCCTGACTTTC. It encodes CASRAGGANVLTF.

This clonotype was detected ten times or more. This chain uses TRBV28 with TRBJ2-7; tentatively, D is TRBD1 (6 bases). Germline loops: CDR1 MDHEN, CDR2 SYDVKM. This CDR3 spans 14 amino acids. Trimming left V 4 bases short and J 2 bases short, with 12 bases between. CDR3 coding DNA: TGTGCCAGCAGTTCGCCGGGACATACCTACGAGCAGTACTTC. Amino acid sequence: CASSSPGHTYEQYF.

This chain uses TRBV19 with TRBJ2-7; D is unresolved. The CDR3 runs to 13 residues. CDR1 is LNHDA, CDR2 SQIVND, per germline (reference sequence). V lost 3 bases and J 1 base, leaving 7 bases between the germline ends. The chain's CDR3 is CASSIAPSYEQYF. The CDR3 bases are TGTGCCAGTAGTATCGCGCCGTCCTACGAGCAGTACTTC.

This clonotype was counted at least ten times. The chain combines TRBV7-2 with TRBJ2-7, with a weak D call TRBD1 (6 bases). Germline V gives CDR1 SGHTA, CDR2 FQGNSA. V was trimmed by 5 bases and J by 1 base, leaving 12 bases between them. This CDR3 has 14 amino acids. CDR3 nucleotides: TGTGCCAGCAGCCCCAGACAGGTATCCTACGAGCAGTACTTC. It is translated as CASSPRQVSYEQYF.

This clonotype was seen ten or more times. The rearrangement joins TRBV12-3 or TRBV12-4 to TRBJ1-5, with 8 bases identical to TRBD1. The CDR3 has 14 amino acids. V lost 6 bases to trimming and J lost 3 bases; unmatched junction nucleotides: 4. DNA of the CDR3: TGTGCCAGCAGACAGGGGGGACCCAATCAGCCCCAGCATTTT. Protein product: CASRQGGPNQPQHF.

The sample holds a few counts of this clonotype. J is TRBJ2-1 and V is TRBV24-1; 12 nucleotides match TRBD2. Unmatched junction bases numbered 12, after V lost 9 bases and J lost 13 bases. In germline, CDR1 is KGHDR, CDR2 SFDVKD. This CDR3 spans 14 amino acids. The chain's CDR3 is CATATTGLAGPQFF. The CDR3 region has the DNA TGTGCCACCGCGACCACCGGACTAGCGGGACCTCAGTTCTTC.

This clonotype was picked up many times. The chain combines TRBV29-1 with TRBJ1-2, with TRBD1 as a possible D gene (6 bases). V lost 3 bases and J lost 7, with 12 bases in between. The CDR3 has 12 residues. Germline V lookup: CDR1 SQVTM, CDR2 ANQGSEA. CDR3 nucleotides: TGCAGCGTTGATGGGGGGCAGGGTGGCTACACCTTC. Its translation: CSVDGGQGGYTF.

Comment on this clonotype: This may be a read error: a much more frequent sequence differs by one nucleotide. Likely a read error: the CDR3 ends without its conserved phenylalanine or tryptophan. J is TRBJ2-5 and V is TRBV28; no definite D call. CDR3 length: 15 amino acids. Per germline, CDR1 MDHEN and CDR2 SYDVKM. Trimming took 6 bases from V and 4 from J, leaving 18 bases between them. CDR3 sequence (DNA): TGTGCCAGCAGGGGCAGAGCTTGGGTGGTAGAGACCCAGTACTCC. Translating gives CASRGRAWVVETQYS.

The rearrangement links TRBV29-1 to TRBJ2-3; D gene unclear. CDR3 length: 15 amino acids. Germline values: CDR1 SQVTM, CDR2 ANQGSEA. Trimming removed 3 bases at V and 1 base at J, with 14 bases between. The CDR3 bases are TGCAGCGTTGAGCGAGGTATGAGCGGCACAGATACGCAGTATTTT. It translates to CSVERGMSGTDTQYF.

This clonotype was recorded at least ten times. The chain recombines TRBV2 with TRBJ2-2; D may be TRBD2 (5 bases). This CDR3 spans 15 amino acids. The V end lost 6 bases, the J end lost 0 bases, and 11 bases lay between the germline ends. Looked up from germline, CDR1 is SNHLY and CDR2 is FYNNEI. The CDR3 reads CASRRVVSNTGELFF. In DNA form, the CDR3 reads TGTGCCAGCAGGCGGGTCGTGTCGAACACCGGGGAGCTGTTTTTT.

V and J are TRBV9 and TRBJ1-2; a possible D gene is TRBD1 (5 bases). The CDR3 has 16 residues. Trimming took 0 bases from V and 2 from J, leaving 14 bases between them. Germline-derived CDR1 and CDR2 are SGDLS and YYNGEE. Here the CDR3 reads CASSVVPGRANYGYTF. DNA of the CDR3: TGTGCCAGCAGCGTAGTGCCAGGCAGGGCCAACTATGGCTACACCTTC.